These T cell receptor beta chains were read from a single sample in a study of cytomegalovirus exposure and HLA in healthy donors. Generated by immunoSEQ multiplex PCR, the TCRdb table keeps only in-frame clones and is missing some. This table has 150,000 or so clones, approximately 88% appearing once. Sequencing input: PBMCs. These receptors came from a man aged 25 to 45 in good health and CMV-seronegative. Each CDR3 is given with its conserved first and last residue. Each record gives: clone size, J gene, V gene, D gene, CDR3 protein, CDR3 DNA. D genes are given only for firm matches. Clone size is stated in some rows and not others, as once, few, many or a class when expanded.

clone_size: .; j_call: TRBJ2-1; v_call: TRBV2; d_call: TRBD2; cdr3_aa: CASSELAGGPSYNEQFF; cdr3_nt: TGTGCCAGCAGTGAATTAGCGGGGGGGCCCTCCTACAATGAGCAGTTCTTC
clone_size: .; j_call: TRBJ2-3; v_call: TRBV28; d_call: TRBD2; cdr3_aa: CASSPASGGVKDTQYF; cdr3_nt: TGTGCCAGCAGTCCCGCTAGCGGGGGAGTCAAGGATACGCAGTATTTT
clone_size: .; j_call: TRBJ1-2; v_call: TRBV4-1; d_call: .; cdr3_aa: CASSQEGGLHGYTF; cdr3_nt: TGCGCCAGCAGCCAAGAGGGAGGATTGCATGGCTACACCTTC
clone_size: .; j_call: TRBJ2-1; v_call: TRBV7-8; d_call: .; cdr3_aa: CASTRRLSYNEQFF; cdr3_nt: TGTGCCAGCACTCGGAGGTTGAGCTACAATGAGCAGTTCTTC
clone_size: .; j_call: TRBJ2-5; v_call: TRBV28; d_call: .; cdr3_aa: CASSLAGEGVWSQYF; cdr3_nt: TGTGCCAGCAGTTTGGCAGGGGAGGGCGTGTGGTCCCAGTACTTC
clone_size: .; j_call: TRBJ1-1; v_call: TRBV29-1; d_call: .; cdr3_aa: CSVARGGRKNTEAFF; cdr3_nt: TGCAGCGTTGCCCGGGGAGGGAGGAAGAACACTGAAGCTTTCTTT
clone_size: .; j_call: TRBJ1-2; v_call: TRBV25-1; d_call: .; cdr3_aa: CATSYLGLNYGYTF; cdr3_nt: TGTGCAACATCCTACCTGGGACTCAACTATGGCTACACCTTC
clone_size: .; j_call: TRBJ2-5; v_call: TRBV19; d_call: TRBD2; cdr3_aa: CASSMTSGGPETQYF; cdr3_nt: TGTGCCAGTAGTATGACTAGCGGGGGGCCCGAGACCCAGTACTTC
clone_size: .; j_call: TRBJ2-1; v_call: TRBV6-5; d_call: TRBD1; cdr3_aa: CASRRTGGAGNEQFF; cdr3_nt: TGTGCCAGCAGAAGGACAGGGGGCGCGGGCAATGAGCAGTTCTTC
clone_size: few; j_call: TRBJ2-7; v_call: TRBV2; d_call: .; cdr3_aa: CASNPGDYYEQYF; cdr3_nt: TGTGCCAGCAACCCAGGCGACTACTACGAGCAGTACTTC
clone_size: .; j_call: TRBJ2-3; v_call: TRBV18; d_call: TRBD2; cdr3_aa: CASSGTSGIDTQYF; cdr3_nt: TGTGCCAGCTCCGGGACTAGCGGGATAGATACGCAGTATTTT
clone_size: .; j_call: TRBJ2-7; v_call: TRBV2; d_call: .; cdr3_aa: CASRTGFYEQYF; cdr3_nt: TGTGCCAGCAGAACAGGATTTTACGAGCAGTACTTC
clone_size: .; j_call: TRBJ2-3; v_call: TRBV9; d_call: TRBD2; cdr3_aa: CASSVGGGGQTDTQYF; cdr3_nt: TGTGCCAGCAGCGTAGGTGGCGGGGGGCAGACAGATACGCAGTATTTT
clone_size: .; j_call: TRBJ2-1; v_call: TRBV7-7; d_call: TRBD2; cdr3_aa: CASSSGTSGSGEQFF; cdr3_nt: TGTGCCAGCAGCTCCGGGACTAGCGGGAGTGGAGAGCAGTTCTTC
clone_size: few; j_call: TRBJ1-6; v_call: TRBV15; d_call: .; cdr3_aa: CATSRVTGAVWNSPLHF; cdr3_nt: TGTGCCACCAGCAGAGTTACTGGAGCTGTCTGGAATTCACCCCTCCACTTT
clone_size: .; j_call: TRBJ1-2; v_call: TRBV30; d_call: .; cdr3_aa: CAWSKRTDYGYTF; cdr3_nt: TGTGCCTGGAGTAAGAGGACAGATTATGGCTACACCTTC
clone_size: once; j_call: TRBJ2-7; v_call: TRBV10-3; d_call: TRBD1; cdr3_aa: CAISAVGQPLSYEQYF; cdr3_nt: TGTGCCATCAGTGCCGTGGGACAGCCCCTCTCCTACGAGCAGTACTTC
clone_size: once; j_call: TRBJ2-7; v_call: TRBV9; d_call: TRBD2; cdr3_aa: CASSVGTSGRYEQYF; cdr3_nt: TGTGCCAGCAGCGTAGGGACTAGCGGGAGATACGAGCAGTACTTC
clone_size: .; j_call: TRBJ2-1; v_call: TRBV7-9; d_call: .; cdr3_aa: CASRRQASNSYNEQFF; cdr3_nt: TGTGCCAGCCGAAGACAGGCGTCCAATTCCTACAATGAGCAGTTCTTC
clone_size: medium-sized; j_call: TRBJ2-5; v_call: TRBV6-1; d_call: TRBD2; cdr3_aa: CASSELAGGQETQYF; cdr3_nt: TGTGCCAGCAGTGAACTAGCGGGGGGGCAAGAGACCCAGTACTTC
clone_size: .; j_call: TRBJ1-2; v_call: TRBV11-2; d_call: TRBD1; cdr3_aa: CASRETGEGYTF; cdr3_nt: TGTGCCAGCAGAGAAACAGGGGAGGGCTACACCTTC
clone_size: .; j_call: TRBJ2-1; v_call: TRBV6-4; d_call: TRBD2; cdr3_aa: CASSDLTSGSSGYNEQFF; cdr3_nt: TGTGCCAGCAGTGACTTGACTAGCGGGAGTAGTGGCTACAATGAGCAGTTCTTC
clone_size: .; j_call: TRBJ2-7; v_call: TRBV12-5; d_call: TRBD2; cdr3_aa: CARGLAGDLLAYEQYF; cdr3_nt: TGTGCGAGAGGGCTAGCGGGAGACTTGTTAGCCTACGAGCAGTACTTC
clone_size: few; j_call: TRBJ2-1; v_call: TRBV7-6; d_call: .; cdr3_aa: CASSLNRGMAGNEQFF; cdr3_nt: TGTGCCAGCAGCTTAAATCGGGGGATGGCGGGGAATGAGCAGTTCTTC
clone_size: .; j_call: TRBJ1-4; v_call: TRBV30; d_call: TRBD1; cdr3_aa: CAWSVGTGSSWYEKLFF; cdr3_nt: TGTGCCTGGAGTGTGGGGACAGGGTCTTCTTGGTATGAAAAACTGTTTTTT
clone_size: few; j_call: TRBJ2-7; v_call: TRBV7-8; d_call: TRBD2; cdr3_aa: CASSLVLGTSGSWHEQYF; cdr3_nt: TGTGCCAGCAGCTTAGTACTTGGGACTAGCGGGAGTTGGCACGAGCAGTACTTC
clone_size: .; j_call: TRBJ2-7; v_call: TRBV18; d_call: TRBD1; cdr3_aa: CASSETRQGHEQYF; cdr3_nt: TGTGCCAGCTCAGAAACAAGACAGGGCCACGAGCAGTACTTC
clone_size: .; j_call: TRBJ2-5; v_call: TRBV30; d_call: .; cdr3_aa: CAWGPTETQYF; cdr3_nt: TGTGCCTGGGGCCCGACTGAGACCCAGTACTTC
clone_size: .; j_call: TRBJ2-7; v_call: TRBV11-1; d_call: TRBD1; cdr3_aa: CASSGDRALDQHEQYF; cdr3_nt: TGTGCCAGCAGCGGGGACAGGGCCCTAGATCAGCACGAGCAGTACTTC
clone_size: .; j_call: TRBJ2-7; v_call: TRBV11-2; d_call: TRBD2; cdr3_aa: CASSFQRGGPYEQYF; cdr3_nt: TGTGCCAGCAGCTTCCAGCGGGGGGGCCCCTACGAGCAGTACTTC
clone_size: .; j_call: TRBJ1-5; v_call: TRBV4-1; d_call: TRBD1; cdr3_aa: CASSQVQGAEYGQPQHF; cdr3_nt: TGCGCCAGCAGCCAAGTCCAGGGGGCGGAGTATGGTCAGCCCCAGCATTTT
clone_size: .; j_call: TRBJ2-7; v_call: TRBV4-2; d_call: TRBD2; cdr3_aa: CASALGGYEQYF; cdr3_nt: TGTGCCAGCGCTCTCGGGGGGTACGAGCAGTACTTC
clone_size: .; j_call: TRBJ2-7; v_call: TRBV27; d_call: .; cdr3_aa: CASSFSAPRATYEQYF; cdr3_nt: TGTGCCAGCAGTTTCTCTGCGCCTCGAGCTACCTACGAGCAGTACTTC
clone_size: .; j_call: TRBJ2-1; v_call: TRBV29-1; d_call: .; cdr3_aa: CSVDQSQGGEQFF; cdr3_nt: TGCAGCGTTGACCAAAGCCAAGGGGGTGAGCAGTTCTTC
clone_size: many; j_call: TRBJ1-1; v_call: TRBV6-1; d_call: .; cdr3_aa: CASSERGGGGTEAFF; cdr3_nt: TGTGCCAGCAGTGAGAGGGGTGGGGGGGGCACTGAAGCTTTCTTT
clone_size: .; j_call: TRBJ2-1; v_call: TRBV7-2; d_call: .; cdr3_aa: CASSPHLGTPSNEQFF; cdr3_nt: TGTGCCAGCAGCCCCCACCTAGGAACCCCCAGCAATGAGCAGTTCTTC
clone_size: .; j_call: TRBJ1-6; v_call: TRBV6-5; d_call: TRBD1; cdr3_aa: CASSRTGTGDSPLHF; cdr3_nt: TGTGCCAGCAGCCGCACCGGGACAGGGGATTCACCCCTCCACTTT
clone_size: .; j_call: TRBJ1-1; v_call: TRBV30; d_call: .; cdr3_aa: CAWSVLGQGRNTEAFF; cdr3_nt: TGTGCCTGGAGTGTACTCGGCCAGGGTAGGAACACTGAAGCTTTCTTT
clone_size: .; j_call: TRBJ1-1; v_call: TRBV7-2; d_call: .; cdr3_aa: CASSSTGFGTEAFF; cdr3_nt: TGTGCCAGCAGTTCTACAGGGTTTGGCACTGAAGCTTTCTTT
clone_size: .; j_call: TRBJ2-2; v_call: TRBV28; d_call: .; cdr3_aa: CASSFARAAGELFF; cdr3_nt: TGTGCCAGCAGTTTTGCCAGGGCGGCCGGGGAGCTGTTTTTT
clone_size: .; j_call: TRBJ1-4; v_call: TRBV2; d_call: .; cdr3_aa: CASSAGGTNEKLFF; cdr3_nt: TGTGCCAGCAGTGCAGGAGGAACTAATGAAAAACTGTTTTTT
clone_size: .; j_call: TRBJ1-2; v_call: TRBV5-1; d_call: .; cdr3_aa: CASSPGQRYGYTF; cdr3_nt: TGCGCCAGCAGCCCCGGACAGCGGTATGGCTACACCTTC
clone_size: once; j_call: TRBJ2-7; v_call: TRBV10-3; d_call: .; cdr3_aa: CAIREDGTGSTSYEQYF; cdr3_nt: TGTGCCATCCGGGAGGACGGGACAGGTTCTACCTCCTACGAGCAGTACTTC
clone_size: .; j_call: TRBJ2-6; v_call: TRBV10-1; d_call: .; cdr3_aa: CASSESRGANVLTF; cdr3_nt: TGCGCCAGCAGTGAGTCGCGGGGGGCCAACGTCCTGACTTTC
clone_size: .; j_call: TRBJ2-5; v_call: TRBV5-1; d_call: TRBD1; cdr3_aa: CASSDASGGQETQYF; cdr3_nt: TGCGCCAGCAGCGACGCCTCAGGGGGCCAAGAGACCCAGTACTTC
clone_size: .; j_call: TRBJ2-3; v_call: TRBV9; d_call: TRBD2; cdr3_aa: CASSVAGGWGLAGNGPDTQYF; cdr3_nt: TGTGCCAGCAGCGTAGCGGGAGGCTGGGGACTAGCGGGAAATGGCCCAGATACGCAGTATTTT
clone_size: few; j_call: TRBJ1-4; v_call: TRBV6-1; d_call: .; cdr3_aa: CASSEDAGSSEKLFF; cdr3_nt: TGTGCCAGCAGTGAAGACGCAGGGTCTAGTGAAAAACTGTTTTTT
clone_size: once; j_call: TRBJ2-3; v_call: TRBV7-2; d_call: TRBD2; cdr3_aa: CASSPNSGRGTDTQYF; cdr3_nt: TGTGCCAGCAGCCCTAATAGCGGGAGAGGCACAGATACGCAGTATTTT
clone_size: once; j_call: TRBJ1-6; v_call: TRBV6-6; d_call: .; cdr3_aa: CARRAAENSPLHF; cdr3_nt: TGTGCCAGAAGGGCAGCGGAAAATTCACCCCTCCACTTT
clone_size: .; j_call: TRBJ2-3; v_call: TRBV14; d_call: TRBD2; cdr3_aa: CASSPVSGPRSSTDTQYF; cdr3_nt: TGTGCCAGCAGCCCCGTTAGCGGGCCAAGAAGTAGCACAGATACGCAGTATTTT
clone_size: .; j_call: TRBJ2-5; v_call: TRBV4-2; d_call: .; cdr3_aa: CASSQGNGGETQYF; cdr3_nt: TGTGCCAGCAGCCAAGGGAACGGGGGAGAGACCCAGTACTTC
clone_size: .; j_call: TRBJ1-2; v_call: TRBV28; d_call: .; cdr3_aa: CASSLGVGGDGYTF; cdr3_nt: TGTGCCAGCAGTTTAGGAGTGGGGGGTGATGGCTACACCTTC
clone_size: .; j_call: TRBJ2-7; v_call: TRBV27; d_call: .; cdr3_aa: CASSLALGAPAYEQYF; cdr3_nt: TGTGCCAGCAGTTTAGCCCTTGGGGCCCCGGCGTACGAGCAGTACTTC
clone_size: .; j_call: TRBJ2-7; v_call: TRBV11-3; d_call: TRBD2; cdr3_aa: CASSPRASGIREQYF; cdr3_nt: TGTGCCAGCAGCCCTCGGGCTAGCGGGATCCGAGAGCAGTACTTC
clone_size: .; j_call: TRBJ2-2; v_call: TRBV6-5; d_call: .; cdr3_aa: CASSYVQGGTGELFF; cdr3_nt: TGTGCCAGCAGTTACGTACAGGGGGGGACCGGGGAGCTGTTTTTT
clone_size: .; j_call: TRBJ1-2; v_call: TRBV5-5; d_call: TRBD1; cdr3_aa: CASSTQTGTGIYGYTF; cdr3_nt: TGTGCCAGCAGCACGCAAACCGGGACAGGGATCTATGGCTACACCTTC
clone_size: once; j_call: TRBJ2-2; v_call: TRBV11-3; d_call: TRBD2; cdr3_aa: CASSPGASGLGTGELFF; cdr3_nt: TGTGCCAGCAGCCCCGGGGCTAGCGGTCTGGGGACCGGGGAGCTGTTTTTT
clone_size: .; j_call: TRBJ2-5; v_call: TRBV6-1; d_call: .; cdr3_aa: CASTQGRVSPYF; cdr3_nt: TGTGCCAGCACCCAGGGCAGGGTAAGCCCGTACTTC
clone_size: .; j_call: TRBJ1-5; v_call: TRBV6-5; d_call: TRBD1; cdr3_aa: CASSSRTGLDQPQHF; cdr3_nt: TGTGCCAGCAGTTCTCGGACAGGGCTGGATCAGCCCCAGCATTTT